This is a list of T cell receptor beta chains from one sample in a study of blood T cell repertoires in COVID-19. Some clones are missing from TCRdb's copy, which holds only in-frame ones; the method was immunoSEQ multiplex PCR. The top ten hold 1.5% to 2% of the sample, which has under 350,000 clones, roughly 91% seen once. Sequenced: peripheral blood. The receptor set was obtained from a woman in her 30s with COVID-19, enrolled during active disease. Both conserved end residues are trimmed from each CDR3. D genes are given only for firm matches. Some rows mark clone size as missing; the rest say once, few, many or name a class of expanded clone.

J	size	V	D	CDR3
TRBJ2-5	-	TRBV5-4	-	ASSRARGAWETQY
TRBJ1-1	-	TRBV5-1	-	ASSFDRSTEAF
TRBJ2-2	-	TRBV2	-	ASSEIGGAGTGELF
TRBJ1-6	-	TRBV19	-	ASSIGVRGSPLH
TRBJ1-1	few	TRBV27	-	ASSLSDRLNTEAF
TRBJ2-3	-	TRBV6-5	TRBD1	ASTSDRGRYTQY
TRBJ1-1	-	TRBV18	-	ASSPATTMNTEAF
TRBJ1-2	-	TRBV7-2	-	ASSLVRGDYGYT
TRBJ1-1	-	TRBV27	-	ASRKRGDIEAF
TRBJ1-5	once	TRBV6-2/TRBV6-3	-	ASSRRGDQPQH
TRBJ2-3	-	TRBV24-1	-	ATSADGVVLY
TRBJ1-1	-	TRBV18	TRBD1	ASSGTGGRNTEAF
TRBJ2-2	-	TRBV15	-	ATSNSGSGGTGELF
TRBJ2-1	-	TRBV6-1	TRBD2	ASSEAAGGPYEQF
TRBJ1-1	-	TRBV7-9	-	ASSLGLRDTEAF
TRBJ1-2	-	TRBV19	-	ASSTGNGYT
TRBJ2-2	-	TRBV10-2	TRBD1	APHDPQGAGTGELF
TRBJ1-4	-	TRBV7-9	-	ASRRGTEKLF
TRBJ2-1	-	TRBV5-6	-	ASTLIGGNEQF
TRBJ1-2	few	TRBV5-5	-	ASSPGATNYGYT
TRBJ1-5	once	TRBV9	-	ASSFPRGDQPQH
TRBJ1-3	-	TRBV5-6	-	ASSFGSSFSGNTIY
TRBJ2-3	-	TRBV6-5	TRBD2	ASSLTGTRRDTQY
TRBJ2-2	once	TRBV2	-	ASALNANTGELF
TRBJ2-1	-	TRBV24-1	TRBD2	ATSETSGDYNEQF
TRBJ1-3	-	TRBV4-2	-	ASSQDRYGGNTIY
TRBJ2-3	-	TRBV3-1/TRBV3-2	-	ASSRGESTDTQY
TRBJ2-6	-	TRBV18	-	ASSENGANVLT
TRBJ1-2	-	TRBV28	-	ASSQRGTRRRRDGYT
TRBJ2-1	-	TRBV4-1	TRBD2	ASSLGRYNEQF
TRBJ1-2	-	TRBV9	-	ASSVAPRGEDGYT
TRBJ1-5	-	TRBV28	TRBD1	ASSFRDRDTSQPQH
TRBJ1-4	-	TRBV3-1/TRBV3-2	-	ASSPKWARGHEKLF
TRBJ1-1	-	TRBV7-9	TRBD1	ASSLDRATEAF
TRBJ2-3	-	TRBV5-8	-	ASSPAWAGTSTDTQY
TRBJ1-1	-	TRBV12-3/TRBV12-4	-	ASSSGIEAF
TRBJ1-1	-	TRBV6-5	TRBD1	ASSTYRGDTEAF
TRBJ1-2	-	TRBV27	-	ASSGRTAGYGYT
TRBJ2-1	-	TRBV28	TRBD2	ASRRSGGSYNEQF
TRBJ2-3	-	TRBV28	TRBD1	ASSKIGQGSDTQY
TRBJ2-2	-	TRBV7-2	-	ASSPYYTGELF
TRBJ2-5	-	TRBV15	TRBD2	ATSRGRTSGVQETQY
TRBJ1-3	-	TRBV3-1/TRBV3-2	-	ASSPQLDTSGNTIY
TRBJ2-7	-	TRBV4-2	TRBD1	ASSPAGGYEQY
TRBJ2-5	once	TRBV3-1/TRBV3-2	-	ASSPTRRGWETQY
TRBJ2-7	-	TRBV11-3	TRBD1	ASSWTTGGGSRQY
TRBJ2-2	-	TRBV19	-	ASSIEASYLNTGELF
TRBJ1-2	-	TRBV2	-	ASRESGERGYGYT